This T cell receptor beta chain appears in the sequencing data of a study of T cell responses to AZD1222 COVID-19 vaccine. Assay used: immunoSEQ multiplex PCR; TCRdb lists only in-frame clones, some missing. The sample consists of 120,000 or so clones, about 89% of them appearing once. Germline V gene lookup returns CDR1 SEHNR and CDR2 FQNEAQ (reference sequence). The CDR3 length is 11 residues. V lost 4 bases to trimming and J lost 1 base, with 1 base between them. V is TRBV7-9 and J is TRBJ1-1; D not certain. This TCR came from an adult in good health. Specimen: peripheral blood, collected on day 0 of AZD1222 vaccination. CDR3 sequence reads: CASSSNTEAFF. The DNA of the CDR3 is TGTGCCAGCAGCTCGAACACTGAAGCTTTCTTT. The full variable domain, rest sourced from reference TRBV7-9 and TRBJ1-1, is DTGVSQNPRHKITKRGQNVTFRCDPISEHNRLYWYRQTLGQGPEFLTYFQNEAQLEKSRLLSDRFSAERPKGSFSTLEIQRTEQGDSAMYLCASSSNTEAFFGQGTRLTVV.